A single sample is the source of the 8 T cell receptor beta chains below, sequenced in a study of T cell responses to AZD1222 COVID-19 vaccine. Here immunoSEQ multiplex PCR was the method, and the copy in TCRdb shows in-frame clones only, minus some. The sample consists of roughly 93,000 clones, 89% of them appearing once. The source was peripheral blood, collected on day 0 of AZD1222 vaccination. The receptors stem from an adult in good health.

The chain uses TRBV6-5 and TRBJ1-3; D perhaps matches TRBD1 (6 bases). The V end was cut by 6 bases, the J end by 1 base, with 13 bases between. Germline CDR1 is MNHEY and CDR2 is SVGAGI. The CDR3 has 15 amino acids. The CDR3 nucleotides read TGTGCCAGCAGACTAAACAGGGAATCTGGAAACACCATATATTTT. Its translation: CASRLNRESGNTIYF.

The DNA for the CDR3 is TGTGCCAGCAGCGCGCGACGGTTATATGGCTACACCTTC. Residues: CASSARRLYGYTF. The V and J genes are TRBV5-6 and TRBJ1-2; D unclear. The germline CDR1 and CDR2 sequences are SGHDT and YYEEEE. Between the trimmed V and J ends, which lost 4 bases and 5 bases, there was a span of 12 bases. The CDR3 covers 13 residues.

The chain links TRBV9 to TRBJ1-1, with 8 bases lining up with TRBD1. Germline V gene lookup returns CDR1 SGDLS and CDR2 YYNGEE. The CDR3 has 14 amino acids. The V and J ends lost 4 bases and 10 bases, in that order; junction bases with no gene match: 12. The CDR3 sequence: CASSPLQGVGGAFF. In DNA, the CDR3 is TGTGCCAGCAGCCCGTTACAGGGGGTCGGTGGAGCTTTCTTT.

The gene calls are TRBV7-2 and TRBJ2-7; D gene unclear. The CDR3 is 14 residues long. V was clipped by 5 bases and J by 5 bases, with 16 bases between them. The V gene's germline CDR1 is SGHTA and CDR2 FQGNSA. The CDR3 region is CASSQLSALDEQYF. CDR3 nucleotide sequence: TGTGCCAGCAGCCAACTTTCAGCTCTCGACGAGCAGTACTTC.

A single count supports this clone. The CDR3 bases are TGTGCCAGTTCCATAGCTAACTATGGCTACACCTTC. Encoded protein: CASSIANYGYTF. The chain combines TRBV19 with TRBJ1-2; D ambiguous. V was clipped by 8 bases and J by 0 bases, with 7 bases between them. Germline lookup yields CDR1 LNHDA and CDR2 SQIVND (reference sequence). The CDR3 extends over 12 amino acids.

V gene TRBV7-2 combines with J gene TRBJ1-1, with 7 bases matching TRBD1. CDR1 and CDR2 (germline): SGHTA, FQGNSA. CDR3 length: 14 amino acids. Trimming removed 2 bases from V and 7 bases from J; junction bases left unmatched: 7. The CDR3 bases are TGTGCCAGCAGCTTAACTAGGGGGCAGAGTGAAGCTTTCTTT. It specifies CASSLTRGQSEAFF.

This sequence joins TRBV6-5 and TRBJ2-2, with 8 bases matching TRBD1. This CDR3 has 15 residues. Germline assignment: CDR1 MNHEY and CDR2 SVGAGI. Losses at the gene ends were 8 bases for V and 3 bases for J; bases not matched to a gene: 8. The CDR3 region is CASRNRGTDTGELFF. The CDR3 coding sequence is TGTGCCAGCCGTAACAGGGGGACGGACACCGGGGAGCTGTTTTTT.

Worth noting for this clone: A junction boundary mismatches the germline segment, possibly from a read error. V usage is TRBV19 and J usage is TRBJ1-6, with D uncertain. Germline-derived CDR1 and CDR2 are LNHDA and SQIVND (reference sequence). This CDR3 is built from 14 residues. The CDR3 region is CASSSRTEYSASQF. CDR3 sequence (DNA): TGTGCCAGTAGTTCCCGGACTGAGTACTCAGCCTCACAATTT.